One and the same sample provided the 23 T cell receptor beta chains below, sequenced in a study of blood T cell repertoires in COVID-19. Assay: immunoSEQ multiplex PCR; the TCRdb copy retains only in-frame clones and omits some. This sample carries around 100,000 clones, almost 80% of them seen once, and the ten largest clones take over 30%. Sequencing was carried out using peripheral blood. The receptor source for this set is a man in his 70s with active or convalescent COVID-19.

Here the CDR3 DNA reads TGTGCCAGCAGCTTAGCGACGGGGAGAAGGTCTGAAGCTTTCTTT. This translates into CASSLATGRRSEAFF. This chain connects TRBV7-9 to TRBJ1-1; unclear D gene. This CDR3 is built from 15 residues. Germline CDR1 and CDR2: SEHNR and FQNEAQ (reference sequence). V was trimmed by 0 bases and J by 6 bases, leaving 14 bases between them.

This chain links TRBV12-2 with TRBJ1-4; the table gives TRBD1 as D, unverified against the DNA. TRBV12-2 is listed as a pseudogene. The CDR3 spans 17 residues. The CDR3 protein is CASRLVIGQGVDEKLFF. The CDR3 DNA follows: TGTGCAAGTCGCTTAGTAATAGGGCAGGGCGTGGATGAAAAACTGTTTTTT.

V gene TRBV5-1 combines with J gene TRBJ1-5, with TRBD1 as a possible D gene (5 bases). The CDR3 length is 16 residues. Germline lookup yields CDR1 SGHRS and CDR2 YFSETQ. Trimming removed 0 bases from V and 7 bases from J, with 17 bases in between. This CDR3 reads CASSLGGHLGNQPQHF. The CDR3 DNA sequence: TGCGCCAGCAGCTTGGGGGGCCACCTGGGGAACCAGCCCCAGCATTTT.

The rearrangement joins TRBV3-1 (or the pseudogene TRBV3-2) to TRBJ2-5; TRBD2 agrees at 7 bases. CDR3 size: 14 residues. Trimming at V came to 1 base and at J to 6 bases, leaving 5 bases not matched to a gene. The germline gives CDR1 LGHDT, CDR2 YNNKEL (reference sequence). CDR3: CASSQAGGGKTQYF. The CDR3 DNA is TGTGCCAGCAGCCAAGCGGGAGGTGGTAAGACCCAGTACTTC.

V is TRBV5-1 and J is TRBJ2-3, with 8 bases lining up with TRBD2. Germline CDR1 reads SGHRS; CDR2 reads YFSETQ. Losses at the gene ends were 0 bases for V and 6 bases for J; bases not matched to a gene: 6. The CDR3 extends over 15 amino acids. CDR3 DNA sequence: TGCGCCAGCAGCTTGGACCTAGCGGGCCAGGATACGCAGTATTTT. Translating gives CASSLDLAGQDTQYF.

The chain combines TRBV27 with TRBJ2-7; D possibly corresponds to TRBD2 (5 bases). CDR3 length equals 13 residues. The germline V and J ends were trimmed by 6 bases and 4 bases, with 13 bases remaining between them. The germline CDR1 and CDR2 sequences are MNHEY and SMNVEV (reference sequence). The CDR3 loop reads CASRNPPGYEQYF. CDR3 in DNA: TGTGCCAGCAGGAACCCCCCGGGGTACGAGCAGTACTTC.

The chain uses TRBV30 and TRBJ2-1, with unresolved D. CDR3 size: 11 residues. V was clipped by 3 bases and J by 8 bases, with 8 bases between them. Germline loops: CDR1 GTSNPN, CDR2 SVGIG (reference sequence). The CDR3 spells CAWRWSYEQFF. CDR3 DNA sequence: TGTGCCTGGAGGTGGAGCTATGAGCAGTTCTTC. The full variable domain, with the rest looked up from reference TRBV30 and TRBJ2-1, is SQTIHQWPATLVQPVGSPLSLECTVEGTSNPNLYWYRQAAGRGLQLLFYSVGIGQISSEVPQNLSASRPQDRQFILSSKKLLLSDSGFYLCAWRWSYEQFFGPGTRLTVL.

The gene calls are TRBV7-7 and TRBJ2-5, with D tentatively TRBD2 (5 bases). V was shortened by 4 bases and J by 1 base, with 13 bases between the two germline ends. The CDR3 sequence is 15 residues long. The germline CDR1 and CDR2 sequences are SSHAT and FNYEAQ (reference sequence). CDR3 in amino acids: CASSSGVGPQETQYF. The CDR3 DNA sequence: TGTGCCAGCAGCTCCGGGGTGGGCCCCCAAGAGACCCAGTACTTC.

The chain combines TRBV30 with TRBJ1-2; D uncertain. The germline CDR1 and CDR2 sequences are GTSNPN and SVGIG (reference sequence). This CDR3 is 18 amino acids long. V was pared by 0 bases and J by 1 base, with 21 bases between. The CDR3 here is CAWSVLPLRGGLNYGYTF. The CDR3 nucleotides are TGTGCCTGGAGTGTACTCCCTCTCCGTGGAGGCCTTAACTATGGCTACACCTTC.

This chain connects TRBV20-1 to TRBJ2-1; D not resolved. V was trimmed by 3 bases and J by 10 bases, leaving 13 bases between them. The CDR3 covers 12 residues. Germline CDR1 DFQATT, CDR2 SNEGSKA (reference sequence). CDR3 sequence reads: CSASPLAREQFF. The CDR3, as DNA: TGCAGTGCTAGTCCTCTTGCGAGAGAGCAGTTCTTC.

V and J are TRBV7-3 and TRBJ1-1; 9 bases are a match to TRBD1. Trimming took 4 bases from V and 4 from J; bases not matched to a gene: 1. In germline, CDR1 is SGHTA, CDR2 FQGTGA. This CDR3 has 13 residues. The CDR3 spells CASSWGQGTEAFF. The CDR3 DNA reads as TGTGCCAGCAGCTGGGGACAGGGCACTGAAGCTTTCTTT.

The chain recombines TRBV6-2 or TRBV6-3 with TRBJ2-2, with TRBD2 as a possible D gene (6 bases). The V and J ends lost 6 bases and 5 bases respectively, with 10 bases between them. CDR3 length: 13 amino acids. In germline, CDR1 is MNHEY, CDR2 SVGEGT. CDR3 loop: CASSPSVTGELFF. Written as DNA, the CDR3 is TGTGCCAGCAGCCCTAGCGTAACCGGGGAGCTGTTTTTT.

This clone was detected only a few times. The chain is built from TRBV6-1 and TRBJ2-7; D might be TRBD2 (5 bases). The V end lost 0 bases, the J end lost 0 bases, and 9 bases lay between the germline ends. CDR1 is MNHNS, CDR2 SASEGT, per germline. CDR3 size: 15 residues. This CDR3 is CASSEATGSSYEQYF. The CDR3 region has the DNA TGTGCCAGCAGTGAAGCAACGGGGAGCTCCTACGAGCAGTACTTC.

V gene TRBV7-8 combines with J gene TRBJ1-2, with TRBD1 as a possible D gene (6 bases). CDR3 length: 15 residues. The germline V and J ends were trimmed by 2 bases and 5 bases, with 15 bases remaining between them. Germline lookup yields CDR1 SGHVS and CDR2 FQNEAQ. As DNA, the CDR3 is TGTGCCAGCAGCTTATCATTGGGACACTCTTATGGCTACACCTTC. Translated: CASSLSLGHSYGYTF.

There are a few counts of this clone. The chain couples TRBV19 to TRBJ2-1, with TRBD1 matching 9 bases. Germline CDR1 LNHDA, CDR2 SQIVND (reference sequence). The CDR3 runs 13 residues. After removal of 5 bases from V and 7 bases from J, the junction contained 3 bases not matched to a gene. Here the CDR3 DNA reads TGTGCCAGTAGTTGGGACAGGGAGAATGAGCAGTTCTTC. It yields the protein CASSWDRENEQFF.

Here the CDR3 reads CASSFGGGANTGELFF. In nucleotides, the CDR3 is TGTGCCAGCAGCTTCGGGGGTGGCGCGAACACCGGGGAGCTGTTTTTT. The gene calls are TRBV7-9 and TRBJ2-2; possible D gene TRBD2, 6 bases. Germline loops: CDR1 SEHNR, CDR2 FQNEAQ (reference sequence). V was cut by 3 bases and J by 0 bases, with 11 bases left in between. The CDR3 length is 16 residues.

The J gene is TRBJ1-5, the V gene TRBV29-1, with 7 bases identical to TRBD1. The J segment lost 4 bases and the V segment lost 5 bases, leaving 2 bases of the junction unmatched. CDR1 and CDR2 (germline): SQVTM, ANQGSEA. The CDR3 extends over 12 amino acids. The DNA for the CDR3 is TGCAGCGTTCGACAGGGTAATCAGCCCCAGCATTTT. It codes for CSVRQGNQPQHF.

The chain uses TRBV27 and TRBJ1-2; 11 bases are a match to TRBD1. Germline CDR1 reads MNHEY; CDR2 reads SMNVEV (reference sequence). The CDR3 has 14 residues. V trimming: 7 bases; J trimming: 8 bases; junction bases outside the gene matches: 9. The CDR3, as DNA: TGTGCCAGCAAAGGACAGGGGGCAATAAGGGGCTACACCTTC. Residues: CASKGQGAIRGYTF.

The V and J genes are TRBV5-1 and TRBJ2-7; TRBD2 is a possible D gene (6 bases). The CDR3 is 13 amino acids. Germline V lookup: CDR1 SGHRS, CDR2 YFSETQ. Trimming left V 0 bases short and J 7 bases short, with 11 bases between. CDR3 nucleotides: TGCGCCAGCAGCTTGGAGTCCGGGGGTGAGCAGTACTTC. Translated, it gives CASSLESGGEQYF.

V gene TRBV18 combines with J gene TRBJ1-5, with D perhaps matching TRBD1 (5 bases). Trimming took 2 bases from V and 6 from J, leaving 8 bases between them. Germline V gives CDR1 KGHSH, CDR2 LQKENI. The CDR3 extends over 13 amino acids. The CDR3 region is CASSPGQGQPQHF. As DNA, the CDR3 is TGTGCCAGCTCACCAGGTCAGGGTCAGCCCCAGCATTTT.

The genes are TRBV6-5 and TRBJ2-1, with 9 bases that match TRBD2. Germline CDR1 reads MNHEY; CDR2 reads SVGAGI. The CDR3 runs to 15 residues. Trimming removed 0 bases from V and 8 bases from J; junction bases left unmatched: 5. CDR3 DNA sequence: TGTGCCAGCAGTTACTCTAGCGGGAGTGTCTATGAGCAGTTCTTC. Its translation is CASSYSSGSVYEQFF.

The V gene is TRBV5-1, the J gene TRBJ2-1; 7 nucleotides line up with TRBD1. V shed 0 bases, J shed 6 bases, and the junction held 6 bases outside the gene matches. CDR1 SGHRS and CDR2 YFSETQ come from the germline V gene. The CDR3 totals 15 residues. The CDR3 DNA follows: TGCGCCAGCAGCTTGGGGCAGGGGGTCTCCAATGAGCAGTTCTTC. Amino acids: CASSLGQGVSNEQFF.

The genes are TRBV28 and TRBJ2-7, with D possibly TRBD1 on 5 matching bases. Germline loops: CDR1 MDHEN, CDR2 SYDVKM. The CDR3 is 12 residues long. Deletions cut 8 bases from V and 7 bases from J, with 15 bases between. The CDR3: CASGTGPGEQYF. For the CDR3, the DNA is TGTGCCAGCGGCACAGGCCCTGGGGAGCAGTACTTC.